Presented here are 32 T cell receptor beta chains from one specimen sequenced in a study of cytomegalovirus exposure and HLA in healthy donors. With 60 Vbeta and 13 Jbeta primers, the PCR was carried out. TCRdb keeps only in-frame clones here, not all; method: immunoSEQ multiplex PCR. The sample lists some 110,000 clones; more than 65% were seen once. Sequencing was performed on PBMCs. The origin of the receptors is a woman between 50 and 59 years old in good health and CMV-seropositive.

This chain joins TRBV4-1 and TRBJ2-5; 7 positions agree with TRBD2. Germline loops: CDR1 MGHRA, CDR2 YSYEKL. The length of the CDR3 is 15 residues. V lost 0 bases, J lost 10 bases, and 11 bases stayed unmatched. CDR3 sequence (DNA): TGCGCCAGCAGCCAAGATAGTTACCTAGCGGTCTACCAGTACTTC. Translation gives CASSQDSYLAVYQYF.

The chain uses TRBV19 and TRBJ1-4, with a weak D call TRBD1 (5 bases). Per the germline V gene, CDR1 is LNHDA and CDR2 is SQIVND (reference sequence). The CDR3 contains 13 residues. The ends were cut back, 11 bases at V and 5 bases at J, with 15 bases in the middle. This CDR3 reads CACAGTRNEKLFF. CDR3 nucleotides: TGTGCCTGCGCGGGGACTCGGAATGAAAAACTGTTTTTT.

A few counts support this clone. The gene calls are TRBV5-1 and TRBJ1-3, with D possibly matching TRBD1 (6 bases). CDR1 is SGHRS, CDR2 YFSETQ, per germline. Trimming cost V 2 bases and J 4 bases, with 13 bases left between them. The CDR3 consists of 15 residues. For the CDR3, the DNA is TGCGCCAGCAGCTTAGGAACAGGGTTGGGAAACACCATATATTTT. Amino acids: CASSLGTGLGNTIYF.

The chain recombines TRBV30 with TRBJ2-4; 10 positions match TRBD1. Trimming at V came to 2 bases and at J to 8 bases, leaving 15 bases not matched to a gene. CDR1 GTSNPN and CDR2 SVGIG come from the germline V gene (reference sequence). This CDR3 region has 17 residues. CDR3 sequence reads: CAWSLRGTGDGRYIQYF. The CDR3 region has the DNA TGTGCCTGGAGTCTGCGGGGGACAGGGGATGGGAGGTACATTCAGTACTTC.

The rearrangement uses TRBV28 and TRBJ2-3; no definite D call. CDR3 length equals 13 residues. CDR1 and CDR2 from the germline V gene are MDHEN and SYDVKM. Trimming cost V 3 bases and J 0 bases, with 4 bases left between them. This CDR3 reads CASSFRSTDTQYF. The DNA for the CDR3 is TGTGCCAGCAGTTTTCGGAGCACAGATACGCAGTATTTT.

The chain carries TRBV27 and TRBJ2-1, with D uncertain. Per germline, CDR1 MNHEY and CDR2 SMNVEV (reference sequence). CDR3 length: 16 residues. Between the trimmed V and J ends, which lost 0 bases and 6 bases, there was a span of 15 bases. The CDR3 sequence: CASSLSRIGIPNEQFF. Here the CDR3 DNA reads TGTGCCAGCAGTTTATCGAGGATTGGAATCCCCAATGAGCAGTTCTTC.

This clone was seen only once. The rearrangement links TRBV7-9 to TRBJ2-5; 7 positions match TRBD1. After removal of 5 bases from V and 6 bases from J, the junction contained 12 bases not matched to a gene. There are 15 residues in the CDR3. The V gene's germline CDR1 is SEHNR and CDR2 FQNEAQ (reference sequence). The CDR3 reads CASSDSDRVEKTQYF. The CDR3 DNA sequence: TGTGCCAGCAGCGATTCAGACAGGGTAGAAAAGACCCAGTACTTC. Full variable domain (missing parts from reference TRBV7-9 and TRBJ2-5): DTGVSQNPRHKITKRGQNVTFRCDPISEHNRLYWYRQTLGQGPEFLTYFQNEAQLEKSRLLSDRFSAERPKGSFSTLEIQRTEQGDSAMYLCASSDSDRVEKTQYFGPGTRLLVL.

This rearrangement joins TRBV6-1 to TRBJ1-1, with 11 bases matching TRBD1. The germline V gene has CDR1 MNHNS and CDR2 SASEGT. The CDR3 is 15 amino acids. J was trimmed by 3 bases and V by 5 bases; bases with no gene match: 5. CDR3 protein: CASSWGTGGYTEAFF. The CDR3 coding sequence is TGTGCCAGCAGTTGGGGGACAGGGGGTTACACTGAAGCTTTCTTT.

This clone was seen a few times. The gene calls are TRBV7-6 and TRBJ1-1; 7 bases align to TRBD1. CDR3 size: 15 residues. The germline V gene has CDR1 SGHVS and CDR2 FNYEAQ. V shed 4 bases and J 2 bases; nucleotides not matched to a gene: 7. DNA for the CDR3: TGTGCCAGCAGCTCGTCCGGGACAGCCAACACTGAAGCTTTCTTT. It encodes CASSSSGTANTEAFF.

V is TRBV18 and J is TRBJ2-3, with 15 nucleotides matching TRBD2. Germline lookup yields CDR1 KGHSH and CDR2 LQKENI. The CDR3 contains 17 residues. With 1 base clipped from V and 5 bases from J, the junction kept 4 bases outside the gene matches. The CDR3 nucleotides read TGTGCCAGCTCACCACGGACTAGCGGGGGGGCGAAAGATACGCAGTATTTT. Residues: CASSPRTSGGAKDTQYF.

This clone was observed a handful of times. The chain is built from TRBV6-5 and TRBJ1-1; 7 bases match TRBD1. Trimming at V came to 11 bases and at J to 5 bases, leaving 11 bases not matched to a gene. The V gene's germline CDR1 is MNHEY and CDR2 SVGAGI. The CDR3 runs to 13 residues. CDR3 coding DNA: TGTGCCGCAGAAGAGGGGGCGAGAACTGAAGCTTTCTTT. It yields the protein CAAEEGARTEAFF.

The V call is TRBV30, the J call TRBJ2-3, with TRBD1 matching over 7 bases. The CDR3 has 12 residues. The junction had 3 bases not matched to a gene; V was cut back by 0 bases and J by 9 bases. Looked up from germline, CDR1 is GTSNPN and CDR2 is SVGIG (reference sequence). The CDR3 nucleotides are TGTGCCTGGAGTGTGGGACAGTCAACGCAGTATTTT. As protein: CAWSVGQSTQYF.

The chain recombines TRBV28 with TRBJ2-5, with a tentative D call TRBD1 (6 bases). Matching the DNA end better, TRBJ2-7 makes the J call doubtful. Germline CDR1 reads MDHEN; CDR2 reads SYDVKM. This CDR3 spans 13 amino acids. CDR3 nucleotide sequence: TGTGCCAGCACCAGGGGATACCTCTACGAGCAGTACTTC. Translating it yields CASTRGYLYEQYF.

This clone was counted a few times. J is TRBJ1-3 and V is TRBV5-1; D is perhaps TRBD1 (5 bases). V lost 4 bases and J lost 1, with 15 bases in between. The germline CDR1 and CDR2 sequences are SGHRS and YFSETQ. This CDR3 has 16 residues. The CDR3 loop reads CASSPETGRSGNTIYF. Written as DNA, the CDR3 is TGCGCCAGCAGCCCAGAAACAGGCAGGTCTGGAAACACCATATATTTT.

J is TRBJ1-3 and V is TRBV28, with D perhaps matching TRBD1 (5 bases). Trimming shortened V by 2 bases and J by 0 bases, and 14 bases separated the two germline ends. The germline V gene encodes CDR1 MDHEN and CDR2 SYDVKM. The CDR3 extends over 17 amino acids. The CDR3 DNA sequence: TGTGCCAGCAGTTTAAAGATCGGACAAGGCTCTGGAAACACCATATATTTT. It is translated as CASSLKIGQGSGNTIYF.

The CDR3 sequence: CASSDGQANTGELFF. The DNA for the CDR3 is TGTGCCAGCAGTGATGGACAGGCGAACACCGGGGAGCTGTTTTTT. This chain uses TRBV2 with TRBJ2-2; 7 positions agree with TRBD1. V dropped 3 bases and J dropped 0; count of bases not matched to a gene: 1. This CDR3 region has 15 residues. Germline CDR1 and CDR2: SNHLY and FYNNEI.

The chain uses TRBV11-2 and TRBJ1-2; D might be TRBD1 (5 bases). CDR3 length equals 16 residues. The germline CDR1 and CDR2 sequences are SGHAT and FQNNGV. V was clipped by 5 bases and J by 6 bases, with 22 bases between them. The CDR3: CASSPLRGRRLDGYTF. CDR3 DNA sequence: TGTGCCAGCAGCCCCCTCCGGGGGAGACGTCTTGATGGCTACACCTTC.

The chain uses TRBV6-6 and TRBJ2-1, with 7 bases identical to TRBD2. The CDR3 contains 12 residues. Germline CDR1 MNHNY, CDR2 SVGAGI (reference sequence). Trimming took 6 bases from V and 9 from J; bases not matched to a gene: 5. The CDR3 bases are TGTGCCAGCAGCCCGACTAGCCGTGAGCAGTTCTTC. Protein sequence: CASSPTSREQFF.

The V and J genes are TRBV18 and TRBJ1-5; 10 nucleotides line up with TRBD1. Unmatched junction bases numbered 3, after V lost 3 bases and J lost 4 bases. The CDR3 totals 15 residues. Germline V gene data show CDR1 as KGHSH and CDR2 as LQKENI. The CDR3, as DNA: TGTGCCAGCTCACCGCGGGACAGGGGTAATCAGCCCCAGCATTTT. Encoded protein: CASSPRDRGNQPQHF.

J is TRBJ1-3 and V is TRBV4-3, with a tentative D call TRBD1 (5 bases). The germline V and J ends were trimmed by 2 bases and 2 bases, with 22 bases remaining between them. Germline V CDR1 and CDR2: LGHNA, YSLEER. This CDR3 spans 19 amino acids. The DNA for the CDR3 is TGCGCCAGCAGCCAATACGGTAGGGGCCTCTCTCGAGCTGGAAACACCATATATTTT. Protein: CASSQYGRGLSRAGNTIYF.

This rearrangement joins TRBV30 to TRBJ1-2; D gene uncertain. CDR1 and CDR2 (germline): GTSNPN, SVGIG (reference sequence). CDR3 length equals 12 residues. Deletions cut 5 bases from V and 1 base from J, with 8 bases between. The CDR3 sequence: CAWGHFNYGYTF. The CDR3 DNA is TGTGCCTGGGGCCATTTTAACTATGGCTACACCTTC.

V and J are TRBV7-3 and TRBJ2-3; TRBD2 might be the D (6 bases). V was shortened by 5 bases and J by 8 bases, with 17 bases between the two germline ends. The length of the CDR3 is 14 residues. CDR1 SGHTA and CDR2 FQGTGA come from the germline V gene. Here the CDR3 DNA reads TGTGCCAGCAGCCCGGGCGGGGACGGGGGTACGCAGTATTTT. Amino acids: CASSPGGDGGTQYF.

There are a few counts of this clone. CDR3 loop: CASSQDFSTEAFF. The CDR3 DNA follows: TGTGCCAGCAGCCAAGATTTCAGCACTGAAGCTTTCTTT. V gene TRBV5-6 combines with J gene TRBJ1-1; D gene unclear. V lost 4 bases and J 4 bases, leaving 11 bases between the germline ends. There are 13 residues in the CDR3. CDR1 is SGHDT, CDR2 YYEEEE, per germline.

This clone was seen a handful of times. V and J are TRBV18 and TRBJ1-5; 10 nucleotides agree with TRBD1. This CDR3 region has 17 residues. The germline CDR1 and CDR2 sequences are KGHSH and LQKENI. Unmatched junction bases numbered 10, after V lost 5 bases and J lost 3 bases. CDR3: CASSVTKGQGFNQPQHF. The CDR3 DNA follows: TGTGCCAGCTCAGTTACCAAGGGACAGGGGTTCAATCAGCCCCAGCATTTT.

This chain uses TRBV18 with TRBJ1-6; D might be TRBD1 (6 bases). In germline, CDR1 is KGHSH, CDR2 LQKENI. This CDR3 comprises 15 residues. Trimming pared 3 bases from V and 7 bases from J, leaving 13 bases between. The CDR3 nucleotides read TGTGCCAGCTCACCTTCAGGGGCACAAAATTCACCCCTCCACTTT. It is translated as CASSPSGAQNSPLHF.

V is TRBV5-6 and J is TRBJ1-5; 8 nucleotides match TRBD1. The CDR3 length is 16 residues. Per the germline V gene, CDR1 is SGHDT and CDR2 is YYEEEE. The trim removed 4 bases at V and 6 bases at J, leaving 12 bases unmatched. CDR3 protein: CASSPYGQGLGQPQHF. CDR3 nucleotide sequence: TGTGCCAGCAGCCCTTATGGACAGGGCCTGGGTCAGCCCCAGCATTTT.

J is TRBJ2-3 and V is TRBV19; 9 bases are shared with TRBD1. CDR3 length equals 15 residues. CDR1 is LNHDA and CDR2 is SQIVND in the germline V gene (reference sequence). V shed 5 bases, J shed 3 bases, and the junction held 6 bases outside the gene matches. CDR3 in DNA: TGTGCCAGTAGTGCCTTTGACAGGGGGACAGATACGCAGTATTTT. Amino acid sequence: CASSAFDRGTDTQYF.

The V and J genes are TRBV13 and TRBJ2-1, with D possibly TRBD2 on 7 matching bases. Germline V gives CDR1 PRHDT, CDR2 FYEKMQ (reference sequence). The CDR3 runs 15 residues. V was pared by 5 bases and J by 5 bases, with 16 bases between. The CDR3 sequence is CASSPRGGANNEQFF. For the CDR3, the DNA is TGTGCCAGCAGCCCCCGTGGGGGGGCGAACAATGAGCAGTTCTTC.

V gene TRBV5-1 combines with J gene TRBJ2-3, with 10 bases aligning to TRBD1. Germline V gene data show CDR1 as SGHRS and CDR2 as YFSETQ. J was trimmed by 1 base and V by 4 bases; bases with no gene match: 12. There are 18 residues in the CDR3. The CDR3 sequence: CASSLGTGVRQGTDTQYF. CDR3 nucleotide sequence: TGCGCCAGCAGCCTCGGGACAGGGGTCCGCCAGGGCACAGATACGCAGTATTTT.

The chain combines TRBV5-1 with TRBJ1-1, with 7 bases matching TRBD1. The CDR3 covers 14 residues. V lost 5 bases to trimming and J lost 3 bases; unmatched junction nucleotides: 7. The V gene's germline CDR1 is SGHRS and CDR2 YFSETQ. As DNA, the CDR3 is TGCGCCAGCAGGAGACAGGGTCCGGACACTGAAGCTTTCTTT. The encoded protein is CASRRQGPDTEAFF. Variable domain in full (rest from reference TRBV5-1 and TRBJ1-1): KAGVTQTPRYLIKTRGQQVTLSCSPISGHRSVSWYQQTPGQGLQFLFEYFSETQRNKGNFPGRFSGRQFSNSRSEMNVSTLELGDSALYLCASRRQGPDTEAFFGQGTRLTVV.

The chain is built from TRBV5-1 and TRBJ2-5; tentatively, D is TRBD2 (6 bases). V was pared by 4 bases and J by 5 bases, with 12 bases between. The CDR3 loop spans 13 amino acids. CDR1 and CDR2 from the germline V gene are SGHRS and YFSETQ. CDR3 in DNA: TGCGCCAGCAGCCGGAGGGTCCAGGAGACCCAGTACTTC. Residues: CASSRRVQETQYF. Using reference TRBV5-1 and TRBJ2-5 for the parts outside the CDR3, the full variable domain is KAGVTQTPRYLIKTRGQQVTLSCSPISGHRSVSWYQQTPGQGLQFLFEYFSETQRNKGNFPGRFSGRQFSNSRSEMNVSTLELGDSALYLCASSRRVQETQYFGPGTRLLVL.

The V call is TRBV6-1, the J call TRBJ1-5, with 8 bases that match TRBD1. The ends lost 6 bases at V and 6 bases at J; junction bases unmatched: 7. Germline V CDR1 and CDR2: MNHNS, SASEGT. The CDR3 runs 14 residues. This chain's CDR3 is CASRAGRGLQPQHF. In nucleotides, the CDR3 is TGTGCCAGCAGGGCAGGCAGGGGGCTTCAGCCCCAGCATTTT.